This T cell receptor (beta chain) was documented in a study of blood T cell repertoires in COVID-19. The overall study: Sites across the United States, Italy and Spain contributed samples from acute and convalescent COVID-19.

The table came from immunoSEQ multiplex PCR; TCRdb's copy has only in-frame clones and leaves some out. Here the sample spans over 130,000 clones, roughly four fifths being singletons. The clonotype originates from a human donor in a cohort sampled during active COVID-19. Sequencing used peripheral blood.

In DNA form, the CDR3 reads TGTGCCAGCAGATGGACAGCACCTAACTATGGCTACACCTTC. Its translation: CASRWTAPNYGYTF. The chain links TRBV28 to TRBJ1-2, with D possibly matching TRBD1 (6 bases). The germline V and J ends were trimmed by 6 bases and 0 bases, with 11 bases remaining between them. Germline CDR1 and CDR2: MDHEN and SYDVKM. The CDR3 is made up of 14 amino acids.